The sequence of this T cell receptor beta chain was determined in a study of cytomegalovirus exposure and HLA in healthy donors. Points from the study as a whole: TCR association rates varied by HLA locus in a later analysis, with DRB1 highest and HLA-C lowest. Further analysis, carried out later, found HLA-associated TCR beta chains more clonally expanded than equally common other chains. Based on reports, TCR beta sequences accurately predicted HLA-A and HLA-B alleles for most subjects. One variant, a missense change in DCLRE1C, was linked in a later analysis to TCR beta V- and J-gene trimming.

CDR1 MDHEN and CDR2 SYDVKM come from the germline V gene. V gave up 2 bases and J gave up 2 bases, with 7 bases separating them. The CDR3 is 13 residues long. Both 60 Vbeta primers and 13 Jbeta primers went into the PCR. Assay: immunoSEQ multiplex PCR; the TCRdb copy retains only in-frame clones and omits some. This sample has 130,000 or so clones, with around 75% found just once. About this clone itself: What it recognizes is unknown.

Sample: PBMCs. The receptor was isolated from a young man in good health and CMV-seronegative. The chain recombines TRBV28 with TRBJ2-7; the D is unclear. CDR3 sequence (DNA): TGTGCCAGCAGTTTAGGGCTCCCCTACGAGCAGTACTTC. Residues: CASSLGLPYEQYF.